This entry lists 20 T cell receptor beta chains sequenced from one sample in a study of metastatic and nonmetastatic thyroid tumors. Patients underwent thyroid surgery, and none had received any treatment before it. TCRdb called clones again from the PCR reads with MiXCR. The sample contains some 6,900 clones, roughly 30% of which appear only once. The sample taken for sequencing was adjacent normal tissue. These receptors originate from a female donor with papillary thyroid cancer or a benign thyroid nodule (not recorded which). Some clones in this sample may be carry-over from other donors' samples.

By frequency in the sample, this clone is medium-sized (0.01 to 0.1%). The chain links TRBV5-1 to TRBJ1-1; D is uncertain. V was shortened by 0 bases and J by 1 base, with 10 bases between the two germline ends. CDR1 is SGHRS, CDR2 YFSETQ, per germline. This CDR3 comprises 15 residues. The CDR3 region is CASSLDTSPNTEAFF. CDR3 DNA sequence: TGCGCCAGCAGCTTGGATACTTCACCGAACACTGAAGCTTTCTTT. The full variable domain, with the rest looked up from reference TRBV5-1 and TRBJ1-1, is KAGVTQTPRYLIKTRGQQVTLSCSPISGHRSVSWYQQTPGQGLQFLFEYFSETQRNKGNFPGRFSGRQFSNSRSEMNVSTLELGDSALYLCASSLDTSPNTEAFFGQGTRLTVV.

This clone showed up just a few times. Here the CDR3 reads CASSYGTSGAFSTDTQYF. In nucleotides, the CDR3 is TGTGCCAGCAGTTATGGTACTAGCGGGGCTTTTAGCACAGATACGCAGTATTTT. The rearrangement joins TRBV28 to TRBJ2-3; 10 nucleotides agree with TRBD2. V shed 4 bases and J 0 bases; nucleotides not matched to a gene: 10. This CDR3 is built from 18 residues. Germline V CDR1 and CDR2: MDHEN, SYDVKM. The entire variable domain, with the rest obtained from reference TRBV28 and TRBJ2-3, is as follows: DVKVTQSSRYLVKRTGEKVFLECVQDMDHENMFWYRQDPGLGLRLIYFSYDVKMKEKGDIPEGYSVSREKKERFSLILESASTNQTSMYLCASSYGTSGAFSTDTQYFGPGTRLTVL.

This clone has more than one count but fewer than ten. The V call is TRBV6-6, the J call TRBJ1-2; no definite D call. V lost 0 bases and J 0 bases, leaving 14 bases between the germline ends. Germline V gene sequence: CDR1 MNHNY, CDR2 SVGAGI (reference sequence). The CDR3 totals 17 residues. This CDR3 reads CASSYSMHRKSNYGYTF. CDR3 sequence (DNA): TGTGCCAGCAGTTACTCTATGCACAGAAAATCTAACTATGGCTACACCTTC.

This clone has more than one count but fewer than ten. The J gene is TRBJ2-7, the V gene TRBV2; 7 bases are a match to TRBD1. Germline V CDR1 and CDR2: SNHLY, FYNNEI. This CDR3 region has 14 residues. V trimming: 1 base; J trimming: 4 bases; junction bases outside the gene matches: 4. CDR3 nucleotide sequence: TGTGCCAGCAGTGAAGGAACAGGGGATTACGAGCAGTACTTC. This codes for CASSEGTGDYEQYF.

This clone occurred a few times. This chain uses TRBV6-1 with TRBJ2-7; D gene uncertain. This CDR3 has 14 residues. Deletions cut 4 bases from V and 2 bases from J, with 12 bases between. In germline, CDR1 is MNHNS, CDR2 SASEGT. CDR3 DNA sequence: TGTGCCAGCAGTGTTTCTGGCGGTGCCTACGAGCAGTACGTC. Amino acids: CASSVSGGAYEQYV.

As concerns this clone: At one boundary the junction diverges from the germline segment, which might be a read error. The chain couples TRBV9 to TRBJ2-2, with 7 nucleotides matching TRBD2. Looked up from germline, CDR1 is SGDLS and CDR2 is YYNGEE. CDR3 length equals 14 residues. CDR3 sequence reads: CASSVAKGGGGLFF. The CDR3 DNA reads as TGTGCCAGCAGCGTAGCAAAGGGCGGCGGGGGGCTGTTTTTT.

This sequence joins TRBV5-4 and TRBJ2-1; tentatively, D is TRBD1 (5 bases). Between the trimmed V and J ends, which lost 0 bases and 7 bases, there was a span of 17 bases. The CDR3 is 16 amino acids. Germline CDR1 and CDR2: SGHNT and YYREEE (reference sequence). DNA of the CDR3: TGTGCCAGCAGCTTGGCACAGGCATCATGGTTGAATGAGCAGTTCTTC. Amino acid sequence: CASSLAQASWLNEQFF.

Within the sample, this clone is medium-sized. The chain employs TRBV7-9 and TRBJ2-3; 14 bases are a match to TRBD2. Unmatched junction bases numbered 9, after V lost 5 bases and J lost 2 bases. CDR3 length equals 18 residues. The germline gives CDR1 SEHNR, CDR2 FQNEAQ (reference sequence). CDR3 amino acids: CASSAPGLAGANTDTQYF. The CDR3 nucleotides are TGTGCCAGCAGCGCTCCGGGACTAGCGGGGGCCAACACAGATACGCAGTATTTT. Drawing the rest from reference TRBV7-9 and TRBJ2-3, the complete variable domain is DTGVSQNPRHKITKRGQNVTFRCDPISEHNRLYWYRQTLGQGPEFLTYFQNEAQLEKSRLLSDRFSAERPKGSFSTLEIQRTEQGDSAMYLCASSAPGLAGANTDTQYFGPGTRLTVL.

Notes on this clone: No conserved phenylalanine or tryptophan is present at the end of the CDR3, so a read error is the likely explanation. This sequence joins TRBV29-1 and TRBJ1-1; possibly TRBD1 for D (5 bases). The CDR3 extends over 12 amino acids. The germline V gene has CDR1 SQVTM and CDR2 ANQGSEA. The CDR3 region has the DNA TGCAGTGTTGTCAAGGGGTACACTGAGGCTTTCCTT. Protein: CSVVKGYTEAFL.

This clone has more than one count but fewer than ten. The V and J genes are TRBV27 and TRBJ2-7; 12 nucleotides line up with TRBD2. Germline values: CDR1 MNHEY, CDR2 SMNVEV (reference sequence). The CDR3 extends over 15 amino acids. V gave up 4 bases and J gave up 3 bases; unmatched junction bases: 4. The DNA of the CDR3 is TGTGCCAGCAGTTCACCGGGACTAGCGGGCTACGAGCAGTACTTC. Its translation: CASSSPGLAGYEQYF.

The chain uses TRBV6-5 and TRBJ1-5; no definite D call. The V end was cut by 2 bases, the J end by 2 bases, with 7 bases between. Germline loops: CDR1 MNHEY, CDR2 SVGAGI. The CDR3 has 14 amino acids. Here the CDR3 reads CASSYDGGNQPQHF. As DNA, the CDR3 is TGTGCCAGCAGTTACGACGGGGGCAATCAGCCCCAGCATTTT.

This chain joins TRBV28 and TRBJ2-7, with 7 bases lining up with TRBD2. The germline CDR1 and CDR2 sequences are MDHEN and SYDVKM. V lost 5 bases and J lost 3; bases outside the gene matches: 7. CDR3 length: 14 residues. CDR3 amino acids: CASSRFGGSYEQYF. CDR3 sequence (DNA): TGTGCCAGCAGTCGCTTCGGCGGGAGCTACGAGCAGTACTTC.

This chain links TRBV11-2 with TRBJ2-3; 10 nucleotides line up with TRBD2. The germline V gene has CDR1 SGHAT and CDR2 FQNNGV. J was trimmed by 7 bases and V by 6 bases; bases with no gene match: 10. There are 15 residues in the CDR3. CDR3 loop: CASRLGLAFSYTQYF. In DNA, the CDR3 is TGTGCCAGCAGATTGGGACTAGCGTTCTCATATACGCAGTATTTT.

This clone is deemed large (0.1 to 1%). This chain links TRBV9 with TRBJ1-3; D might be TRBD1 (5 bases). Trimming removed 5 bases from V and 4 bases from J, with 7 bases in between. Germline values: CDR1 SGDLS, CDR2 YYNGEE. This CDR3 is built from 12 residues. The CDR3 spells CASSRGGNTIYF. The CDR3 nucleotides are TGTGCCAGCAGTCGGGGGGGAAACACCATATATTTT.

By its share, this clone is medium-sized. This sequence joins TRBV6-2 or TRBV6-3 and TRBJ2-4; TRBD1 agrees at 7 bases. Per germline, CDR1 MNHEY and CDR2 SVGEGT. V shed 10 bases and J 1 base; nucleotides not matched to a gene: 7. The CDR3 is 14 residues long. CDR3 nucleotides: TGTGCCACCCAGGGGGTAGATGCCAAAAACATTCAGTACTTC. Its translation: CATQGVDAKNIQYF.

This clone is labeled medium-sized. The chain combines TRBV7-9 with TRBJ2-7; a weak D match, TRBD1 (6 bases). The CDR3 is 14 residues long. V was pared by 5 bases and J by 7 bases, with 18 bases between. Germline V gene sequence: CDR1 SEHNR, CDR2 FQNEAQ (reference sequence). In DNA, the CDR3 is TGTGCCAGCAGCCGCCCTGAGGGGGTGGGTGAGCAGTACTTC. Translation gives CASSRPEGVGEQYF.

In its sample, this clone was seen a few times. The chain is built from TRBV6-1 and TRBJ1-5; 8 bases are shared with TRBD1. The CDR3 is made up of 17 amino acids. V trimming: 5 bases; J trimming: 3 bases; junction bases outside the gene matches: 12. Germline values: CDR1 MNHNS, CDR2 SASEGT. The CDR3 DNA sequence: TGTGCCAGCAGTAATCCTTCCGGGACAGGCGACAATCAGCCCCAGCATTTT. As protein: CASSNPSGTGDNQPQHF.

By sample share, this clone is medium-sized. The chain is built from TRBV19 and TRBJ1-6; possible D gene TRBD1, 6 bases. V was pared by 5 bases and J by 9 bases, with 17 bases between. The CDR3 has 15 residues. Germline V lookup: CDR1 LNHDA, CDR2 SQIVND (reference sequence). The CDR3 loop is CASSPQDRDFSPLHF. The CDR3 DNA follows: TGTGCCAGTAGTCCCCAGGACAGAGACTTTTCACCCCTCCACTTT.

This sequence joins TRBV6-2 or TRBV6-3 and TRBJ1-5; 8 nucleotides match TRBD1. Trimming cost V 0 bases and J 2 bases; bases outside gene matches: 15. Germline V gene lookup returns CDR1 MNHEY and CDR2 SVGEGT. This CDR3 is built from 20 residues. The CDR3 sequence is CASSYSRGTGNLEGNQPQHF. CDR3 bases: TGTGCCAGCAGTTACTCTAGAGGGACAGGCAACCTCGAAGGCAATCAGCCCCAGCATTTT.

The chain employs TRBV5-1 and TRBJ1-2; 7 positions agree with TRBD1. Germline V CDR1 and CDR2: SGHRS, YFSETQ. CDR3 length: 15 residues. Trimming at V came to 0 bases and at J to 8 bases, leaving 10 bases not matched to a gene. The DNA of the CDR3 is TGCGCCAGCAGCTTGGGGCCACAGGGGAATTACGGCTACACCTTC. The encoded protein is CASSLGPQGNYGYTF.